The T cell receptor (beta chain) under discussion was sequenced for a study of spatial heterogeneity in lung cancer. TCRdb reprocessed the 5' RACE reads via MiXCR and lists one record per CDR3 protein. The sample lists 9,500 to 12,000 distinct CDR3 sequences, around 6% occurring once. The time point here: sample taken at primary tumor resection. By proportion, this clonotype is medium-sized. Germline CDR1 and CDR2: SEHNR and FQNEAQ (reference sequence). The CDR3 loop spans 13 amino acids. Trimming shortened V by 3 bases and J by 5 bases, and 11 bases separated the two germline ends. The source of this sequence is a male donor with early-stage non-small cell lung cancer. V is TRBV7-9 and J is TRBJ2-7, with a tentative D call TRBD2 (7 bases). This material consisted of PBMCs, taken at surgery. The CDR3 region has the DNA TGTGCCAGCAGCTTGGGGGGGCTGGACGAGCAGTACTTC. Amino acids: CASSLGGLDEQYF.